This TCR beta chain was retrieved from a study of OX40 agonist ivuxolimab in advanced cancers. Study-level results: CD4+ and CD8+ T cells in blood underwent clonal expansion by week 6 at 0.1 to 3.0 mg/kg.

Assay used: immunoSEQ multiplex PCR; TCRdb lists only in-frame clones, some missing. The sample lists nearly 45,000 clones; approximately 88% were seen once. About this clone itself: Its specificity is unknown.

From germline, CDR1 is SGHDT and CDR2 YYEEEE. V was shortened by 0 bases and J by 3 bases, with 7 bases between the two germline ends. The CDR3 sequence is 13 residues long. The V gene is TRBV5-6, the J gene TRBJ2-7, with a tentative D call TRBD2 (6 bases). The specimen was CD4+ or CD8+ T cells sorted from blood, collected in a trial of the OX40 agonist ivuxolimab. The source of this sequence is an adult with an advanced solid tumor such as melanoma, head and neck, liver or kidney cancer. CDR3 DNA: TGTGCCAGCAGCTTGGCAGCGGGCTACGAGCAGTACTTC. This codes for CASSLAAGYEQYF.